Included here is one T cell receptor (beta chain) sequence, with context. Its cognate antigen has yet to be identified. No much larger clonotype is one base removed from it; base qualities were not supplied. This sample stems from a study of shared clonotypes between healthy human individuals (TCRdb year 2020). For the study in its entirety: The cohort included three men and a couple of women between 18 and 49 years of age. Per donor, leukapheresis produced somewhere between about 0.94 and 9 billion PBMCs. Libraries were prepared and TCR repertoires were sequenced by different laboratories using diverse techniques, in order to increase sequencing depth and limit assay-specific biases. Per donor, three plates each were used for CD4 naive and CD4 memory, two for CD8 naive, and one for CD8 memory. Blood TCR repertoires of a handful of healthy adults were deeply sequenced to estimate repertoire size and the extent of clonotype sharing between individuals. The paper as a whole reports these results and caveats: Sampling was restricted to blood, and TCR repertoires in tissues likely differ from the TCR repertoires found in blood. Higher generation probabilities were observed for clonotypes shared by all four sorted-subset donors than for non-shared clonotypes. Across four donors, approximately 4.6% of naive CD4, roughly 3.4% of naive CD8, under 2.5% of memory CD4, and 0.4% to 0.45% of memory CD8 clonotypes were shared. Naive subsets generally had larger estimated clonotype richness than memory subsets did. Incomplete sequencing was indicated by rarefaction of sorted-subset datasets, despite the large sequencing depth. Based on pairwise subsampling, the degree of clonotype sharing among donors was expected to be affected by sequencing depth. The small number of donors limited the genetic and exposure-history diversity represented.

TCR CDR3 regions were amplified from genomic DNA by multiplex PCR using the deep immunoSEQ assay. For each cell subset, the extracted genomic DNA was distributed evenly across all wells of several immunoSEQ 96-well plates, and each plate served as one replicate. For sorted subsets, roughly 200 ng of genomic DNA, equivalent to 25,000 to 35,000 T cell genomes, went into each replicate PCR. The purified libraries were quantified using a Qubit 3.0 fluorometer, sized with a Bioanalyzer 2100, and then quantified again using the KAPA Library Quantification kit. A separate single-read 150-cycle Illumina NextSeq 550 flow cell was used to sequence each immunoSEQ 96-well plate. In the authors' own workflow: Because only junctional sequences without quality scores were contained in the immunoSEQ output, filtering matching that applied to full-length reads could not be performed. Sequences were annotated with PyIR, a Python wrapper for IgBLAST v1.9, and V/J genes and CDR3 were assigned using IMGT germline references. Reads were removed for weak V/J assignments (E-value above 1e-6), missing CDR3, stop codons, out-of-frame junctions, or ambiguous translated residues. V3J clonotypes were defined as sequences sharing the same inferred V gene, J gene, and CDR3 amino acid sequence. Percentage overlap between repertoires was computed as shared unique clonotypes divided by the size of the smaller repertoire. Richness of each repertoire was evaluated using RTK rarefaction, the Chao1 estimator, and Recon v2.1 estimates of unobserved clonotypes. OLGA was used to compute generation probabilities for all TCRbeta clonotypes that the gDNA method yielded from a few donors. Drawn from immuneACCESS, this table holds only the in-frame rearrangements with V and J called that TCRdb kept. Clones are partly lost; checked studies trace under half to an unresolved V gene and leave the rest unexplained. Clone size and the V and J calls come from that table; the DNA yielded D and trimming. This sample holds about 820,000 clones; about 92% were observed only once. Of the sample, under 30% falls within the top ten clones.

For the CD8 naive samples, CD45RO-negative cells were positively selected for CCR7, yielding a CD45RA+CCR7+ population from which TemRA cells were excluded. The donors were healthy, HIV-negative adults who had no recently reported acute infections or vaccinations. All donors were Caucasian adults living in Nashville, Tennessee, USA. After blood collection by leukapheresis, PBMCs were isolated using Ficoll-Histopaque density gradient centrifugation and then cryopreserved in the vapor phase of liquid nitrogen. Analytical flow cytometry was used to check the purity and quantity of every magnetically sorted T cell population. Genomic DNA was isolated from each sorted fraction and quantified by UV absorbance on a Nanodrop 2000c. The CDR3 holds 17 amino acids from the cysteine to the phenylalanine. Only CDR3 DNA is held: 51 bases, read in frame from base 1. Taken from the germline V gene (reference sequence), the CDR1 and CDR2 loops are SEHNR and FQNEAQ. Relative to germline, V is missing 5 bases and J is missing 2 bases, with 13 bases of the junction outside any gene match.

This clonotype was sampled from a young man in good health. The specimen was naive CD8+ T cells sorted from blood. In the paper's terms, the cell subset or site label means: CD45RA+CCR7+. The chain is made from TRBV7-9 and TRBJ2-3; TRBD2 lines up with 7 middle nucleotides. CDR3 region: CASSPNRDYRFTDTQYF. The nucleotides read TGTGCCAGCAGCCCGAACCGGGACTACCGTTTCACAGATACGCAGTATTTT.